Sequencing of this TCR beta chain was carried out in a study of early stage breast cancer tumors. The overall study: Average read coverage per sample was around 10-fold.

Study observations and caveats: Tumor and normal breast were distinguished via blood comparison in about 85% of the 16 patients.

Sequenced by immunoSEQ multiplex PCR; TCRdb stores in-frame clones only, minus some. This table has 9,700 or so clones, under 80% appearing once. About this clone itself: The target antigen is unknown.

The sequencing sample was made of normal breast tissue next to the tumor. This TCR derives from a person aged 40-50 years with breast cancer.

The CDR3: CASSPDTQGNTEAFF. In nucleotides, the CDR3 is TGTGCCAGCTCACCTGATACTCAGGGGAACACTGAAGCTTTCTTT. The rearrangement uses TRBV18 and TRBJ1-1; perhaps TRBD1 as D (5 bases). The CDR3 extends over 15 amino acids. The germline V and J ends were trimmed by 3 bases and 1 base, with 12 bases remaining between them. Germline values: CDR1 KGHSH, CDR2 LQKENI.